The clone carrying this TCR beta chain was observed a few times. This sample was taken from a study of control samples from healthy donors and cancer patients. Germline-derived CDR1 and CDR2 are SEHNR and FQNEAQ (reference sequence). The V and J ends lost 3 bases and 6 bases respectively, with 8 bases between them. CDR3 length: 13 residues. The assay was immunoSEQ multiplex PCR, and TCRdb's table has in-frame clones only and misses some. The table records some 95,000 clones, about 90% of them present only once. J is TRBJ2-2 and V is TRBV7-9; D perhaps matches TRBD1 (5 bases). The sequence derives from a man younger than 45 in good health. Material: blood. The CDR3 reads CASSLGLAGELFF. The DNA of the CDR3 is TGTGCCAGCAGCTTGGGGCTTGCCGGGGAGCTGTTTTTT.